A single T cell receptor (beta chain) is shown here with its context. As yet, its antigen is unknown. Clones were read by immunoSEQ multiplex PCR, and TCRdb kept only the in-frame ones, dropping some. The table has 950,000 to 1,100,000 clones, around three quarters seen once; the top ten hold roughly 0.62%. From germline, CDR1 is MNHNS and CDR2 SASEGT. CDR3 length equals 16 residues. The ends lost 4 bases at V and 0 bases at J; junction bases unmatched: 5. This entry belongs to a study of shared clonotypes between healthy human individuals. Across the whole study: CD4 naive and memory got three plates each, CD8 naive two, CD8 memory one. Study-level findings and limits: How much donors shared clonotypes was expected to be affected by sequencing depth.

The split of CD4+ cells yielded CD45RA+ naive and CD45RA-negative memory subsets. The clonotype was recovered from a young man in good health. Some clones in this sample may be carry-over from other donors' samples. The sample was memory CD4+ T cells from PBMCs. Described subset: CD45RA-negative fraction. The chain is built from TRBV6-1 and TRBJ2-7; TRBD2 matches at 11 bases. The CDR3: CASSAGTSGNSYEQYF. The DNA for the CDR3 is TGTGCCAGCAGTGCGGGGACTAGCGGCAACTCCTACGAGCAGTACTTC.